One sample yielded the 16 T cell receptor beta chains listed below, sequenced in a study of blood T cell repertoires in COVID-19. Measured with immunoSEQ multiplex PCR; TCRdb has only the in-frame clones, and not every one. The table lists about 200,000 clones, approximately 86% of them singletons. Sequencing was carried out using PBMCs or T cells enriched from blood (not recorded which). These receptors were obtained from a woman in her twenties or thirties who had been exposed to COVID-19.

For the CDR3, the DNA is TGTGCCACCAGCAGAGCGGGGGGGCGGCAAGAGACCCAGTACTTC. Encoded protein: CATSRAGGRQETQYF. This chain links TRBV15 with TRBJ2-5, with 8 bases fitting TRBD2. The germline gives CDR1 LNHNV, CDR2 YYDKDF (reference sequence). This CDR3 comprises 15 residues. Unmatched junction bases numbered 3, after V lost 1 base and J lost 2 bases. Full variable domain (missing parts from reference TRBV15 and TRBJ2-5): DAMVIQNPRYQVTQFGKPVTLSCSQTLNHNVMYWYQQKSSQAPKLLFHYYDKDFNNEADTPDNFQSRRPNTSFCFLDIRSPGLGDTAMYLCATSRAGGRQETQYFGPGTRLLVL.

The J gene is TRBJ1-4, the V gene TRBV19, with D perhaps matching TRBD1 (5 bases). Deletions cut 5 bases from V and 4 bases from J, with 11 bases between. This CDR3 comprises 14 residues. The germline V gene encodes CDR1 LNHDA and CDR2 SQIVND (reference sequence). DNA for the CDR3: TGTGCCAGTAGTCTTGACAGTATTAATGAAAAACTGTTTTTT. Its translation is CASSLDSINEKLFF. The whole variable domain, filled in from reference TRBV19 and TRBJ1-4, reads DGGITQSPKYLFRKEGQNVTLSCEQNLNHDAMYWYRQDPGQGLRLIYYSQIVNDFQKGDIAEGYSVSREKKESFPLTVTSAQKNPTAFYLCASSLDSINEKLFFGSGTQLSVL.

The chain links TRBV30 to TRBJ2-5, with 9 bases identical to TRBD1. V shed 5 bases and J 5 bases; nucleotides not matched to a gene: 21. The germline gives CDR1 GTSNPN, CDR2 SVGIG (reference sequence). The CDR3 runs to 18 residues. CDR3 in DNA: TGTGCCTGGTCTAAAGGACGCGGGACAGGGACCTTCTCGGAGACCCAGTACTTC. Amino acid sequence: CAWSKGRGTGTFSETQYF.

V is TRBV20-1 and J is TRBJ2-7, with D possibly matching TRBD1 (5 bases). Trimming took off 8 bases at V and 3 bases at J, with 11 bases between the two ends. The CDR3 contains 11 residues. Germline-derived CDR1 and CDR2 are DFQATT and SNEGSKA (reference sequence). CDR3 residues: CSPRQNYEQYF. The CDR3, as DNA: TGCAGTCCGCGACAGAACTACGAGCAGTACTTC.

This sequence joins TRBV2 and TRBJ2-3, with a weak D call TRBD2 (6 bases). The germline V gene encodes CDR1 SNHLY and CDR2 FYNNEI. The CDR3 has 14 residues. V was clipped by 0 bases and J by 10 bases, with 14 bases between them. CDR3 region: CASSEAGTYTAQYF. CDR3 in DNA: TGTGCCAGCAGTGAAGCGGGGACTTACACTGCGCAGTATTTT.

The V call is TRBV7-9, the J call TRBJ1-2; D remains ambiguous. This CDR3 is 14 amino acids long. Germline lookup yields CDR1 SEHNR and CDR2 FQNEAQ (reference sequence). V gave up 1 base and J gave up 5 bases, with 11 bases separating them. The CDR3 sequence: CASSLGPEIYGYTF. The CDR3 nucleotides are TGTGCCAGCAGCTTAGGGCCAGAAATTTATGGCTACACCTTC.

Comment on this clone: The germline gene is not matched at one end of the junction; a read error may be the cause. This chain connects TRBV5-6 to TRBJ1-4; possibly TRBD1 for D (6 bases). The CDR3 is made up of 14 amino acids. Germline V CDR1 and CDR2: SGHDT, YYEEEE. This chain's CDR3 is CASSEQGTSEKLFF. In nucleotides, the CDR3 is TGTGCCAGCAGCGAACAGGGAACTAGTGAAAAACTGTTTTTT.

Concerning this clone itself: Being one base from a much bigger clone, this may be a read error. J is TRBJ1-1 and V is TRBV7-2; D is ambiguous. CDR3 size: 14 residues. Germline V gene sequence: CDR1 SGHTA, CDR2 FQGNSA. Trimming pared 0 bases from V and 1 base from J, leaving 6 bases between. The CDR3 DNA sequence: TGTGCCAGCAGCTTAGCGTCGGGGAACACTGAAGCTTTCTTT. Translating it yields CASSLASGNTEAFF.

The chain carries TRBV5-1 and TRBJ2-7; 8 positions match TRBD2. Per the germline V gene, CDR1 is SGHRS and CDR2 is YFSETQ. J lost 10 bases, V lost 4 bases, and 10 bases had no gene match. This CDR3 region has 13 residues. CDR3 region: CASSVGTGGFQYF. CDR3 sequence (DNA): TGCGCCAGCAGCGTAGGAACGGGGGGGTTTCAGTACTTC.

The CDR3 nucleotides read TGTGCCAGCAGCTCCCCTCTACAGGGATGGACTGAAGCTTTCTTT. Its translation: CASSSPLQGWTEAFF. J is TRBJ1-1 and V is TRBV11-3, with a tentative D call TRBD1 (6 bases). The CDR3 consists of 15 residues. Looked up from germline, CDR1 is SGHNT and CDR2 is YENEEA. V lost 4 bases and J lost 5, with 17 bases in between.

Here the CDR3 DNA reads TGCGCCAGCAGCTTACAAGGACAAGGGCAGTTCTTC. Its translation is CASSLQGQGQFF. The gene calls are TRBV5-1 and TRBJ2-1, with D possibly TRBD1 on 5 matching bases. Germline values: CDR1 SGHRS, CDR2 YFSETQ. The CDR3 covers 12 residues. V dropped 2 bases and J dropped 12 bases, with 12 bases sitting between them.

The J gene is TRBJ2-6, the V gene TRBV11-2; D not resolved. The germline CDR1 and CDR2 sequences are SGHAT and FQNNGV. CDR3 size: 15 residues. Trimming shortened V by 2 bases and J by 0 bases, and 5 bases separated the two germline ends. The CDR3 DNA sequence: TGTGCCAGCAGCTTATTCCTCTCTGGGGCCAACGTCCTGACTTTC. It translates to CASSLFLSGANVLTF.

The chain is built from TRBV20-1 and TRBJ2-3, with D perhaps matching TRBD1 (6 bases). This CDR3 has 16 residues. CDR1 and CDR2 (germline): DFQATT, SNEGSKA (reference sequence). The germline V and J ends were trimmed by 3 bases and 7 bases, with 23 bases remaining between them. Here the CDR3 DNA reads TGCAGTGCTAGTGGGGGCGAGCGAACGATACGATATACGCAGTATTTT. Translating gives CSASGGERTIRYTQYF.

The V and J genes are TRBV3-1 (or the pseudogene TRBV3-2) and TRBJ1-2; TRBD1 might be the D (6 bases). From germline, CDR1 is LGHDT and CDR2 YNNKEL (reference sequence). With 5 bases removed from V and 8 bases from J, the gap between germline ends came to 18 bases. CDR3 size: 14 residues. DNA for the CDR3: TGTGCCAGCAGCGTCCACGGGACATTGGGCGGCTACACCTTC. It codes for CASSVHGTLGGYTF.

V usage is TRBV24-1 and J usage is TRBJ2-1, with 8 bases identical to TRBD1. Germline CDR1 reads KGHDR; CDR2 reads SFDVKD. This CDR3 is 16 amino acids long. With V trimmed by 0 bases and J by 6 bases, 6 bases remained unmatched. The DNA of the CDR3 is TGTGCCACCAGTGATTTGCTGGACAGGGCCCCCAATGAGCAGTTCTTC. This gives the protein CATSDLLDRAPNEQFF.

The chain links TRBV28 to TRBJ2-7; tentative D call: TRBD1 (6 bases). V shed 6 bases and J shed 3 bases, with 15 bases lying between them. Germline V lookup: CDR1 MDHEN, CDR2 SYDVKM. There are 14 residues in the CDR3. The CDR3 is CASSLLQGYYEQYF. The CDR3 DNA reads as TGTGCCAGCAGCCTCCTACAGGGATACTACGAGCAGTACTTC.